This TCR beta chain emerged from a study of blood T cell repertoires in COVID-19. Study-level background: Researchers got acute and convalescent COVID-19 samples from the United States, Italy and Spain. PBMCs, B-cell-depleted T cells, or T cells were the source of the cDNA or gDNA that made up the material.

In the study's own analysis: Researchers report that nucleated cell counts were estimated from reference gene primer amplification. Measured with immunoSEQ multiplex PCR; TCRdb has only the in-frame clones, and not every one. Clonal size and the V and J genes are those of that table, whereas D and trimming came from the DNA. Of about 480,000 clones detected, roughly nine tenths appear once; the ten largest clones hold about 8%. V dropped 3 bases and J dropped 0 bases, with 10 bases sitting between them. This CDR3 contains 15 residues. Germline V gene lookup returns CDR1 SGHRS and CDR2 YFSETQ. The chain has TRBV5-1 and TRBJ1-5; possibly TRBD1 for D (6 bases). Sequenced sample: peripheral blood. The sequence was collected from a woman aged 50 to 65 with COVID-19, enrolled during active disease. Here the CDR3 reads CASSSTTGSNQPQHF. CDR3 nucleotide sequence: TGCGCCAGCAGCTCGACGACAGGTAGCAATCAGCCCCAGCATTTT.